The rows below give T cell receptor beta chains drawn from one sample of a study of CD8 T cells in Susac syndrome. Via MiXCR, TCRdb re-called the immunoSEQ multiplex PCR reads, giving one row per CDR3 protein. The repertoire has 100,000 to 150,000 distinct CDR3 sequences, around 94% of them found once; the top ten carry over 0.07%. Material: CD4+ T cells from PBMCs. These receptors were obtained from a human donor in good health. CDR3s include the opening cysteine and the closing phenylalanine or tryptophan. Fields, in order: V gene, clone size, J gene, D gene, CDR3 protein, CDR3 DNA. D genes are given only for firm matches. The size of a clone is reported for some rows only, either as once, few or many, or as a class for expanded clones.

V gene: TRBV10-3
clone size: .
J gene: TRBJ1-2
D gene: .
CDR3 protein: CAINPPGGYGYTF
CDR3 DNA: TGTGCCATCAACCCTCCGGGCGGTTATGGCTACACCTTC

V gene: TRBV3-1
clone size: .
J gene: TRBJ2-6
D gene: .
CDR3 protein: CASSQAGANVLTF
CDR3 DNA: TGTGCCAGCAGCCAAGCTGGGGCCAACGTCCTGACTTTC

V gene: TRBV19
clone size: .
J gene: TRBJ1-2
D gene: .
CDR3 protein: CASSNPRGSYGYTF
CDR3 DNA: TGTGCCAGTAGTAATCCTCGTGGGAGCTATGGCTACACCTTC

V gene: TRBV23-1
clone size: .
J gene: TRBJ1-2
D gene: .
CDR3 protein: CASSQSRRTELGYTF
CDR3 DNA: TGCGCCAGCAGTCAATCCCGTAGGACGGAACTTGGCTACACCTTC

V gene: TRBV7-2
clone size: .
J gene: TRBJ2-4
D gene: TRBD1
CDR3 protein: CASSQGQLAKNIQYF
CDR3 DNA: TGTGCCAGCAGCCAGGGACAGCTAGCCAAAAACATTCAGTACTTC

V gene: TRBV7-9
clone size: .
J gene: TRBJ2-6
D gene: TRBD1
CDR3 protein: CASSPLPGQGQTGANVLTF
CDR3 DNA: TGTGCCAGCAGCCCACTCCCGGGACAGGGTCAGACAGGGGCCAACGTCCTGACTTTC

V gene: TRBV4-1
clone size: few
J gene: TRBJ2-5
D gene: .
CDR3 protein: CASSNGQKETQYF
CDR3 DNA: TGCGCCAGCAGCAATGGACAGAAAGAGACCCAGTACTTC

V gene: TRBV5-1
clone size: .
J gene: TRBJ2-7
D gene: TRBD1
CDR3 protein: CASSSRDRPTSQYF
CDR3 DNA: TGCGCCAGCAGCTCCAGGGACAGGCCTACGAGCCAGTACTTC

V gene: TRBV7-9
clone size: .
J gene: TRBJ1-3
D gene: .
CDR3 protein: CASATSSSGNTIYF
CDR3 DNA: TGTGCCAGCGCGACCTCTTCCTCTGGAAACACCATATATTTT

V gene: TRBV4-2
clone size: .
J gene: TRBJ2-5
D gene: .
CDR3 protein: CASSQAGTVGQETQYF
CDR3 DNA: TGTGCCAGCAGCCAAGCTGGAACAGTGGGGCAAGAGACCCAGTACTTC

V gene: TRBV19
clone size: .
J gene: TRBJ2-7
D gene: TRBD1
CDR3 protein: CASSIQIWRTGGKYEQYF
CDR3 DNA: TGTGCCAGTAGTATACAAATTTGGCGGACAGGAGGCAAATACGAGCAGTACTTC

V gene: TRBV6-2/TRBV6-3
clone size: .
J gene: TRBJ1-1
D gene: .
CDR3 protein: CASSSIRGRLNTEAFF
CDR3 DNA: TGTGCCAGCAGCAGCATACGGGGGAGACTGAACACTGAAGCTTTCTTT

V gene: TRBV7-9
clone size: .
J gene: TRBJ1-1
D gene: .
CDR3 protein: CASSFGRIRAFF
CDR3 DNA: TGTGCCAGCAGCTTCGGACGGATTAGGGCTTTCTTT

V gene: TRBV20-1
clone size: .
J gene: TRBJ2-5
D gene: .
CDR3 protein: CSARAVYQETQYF
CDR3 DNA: TGCAGTGCTAGGGCAGTGTACCAAGAGACCCAGTACTTC

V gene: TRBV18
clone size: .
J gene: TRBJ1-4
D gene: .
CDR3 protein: CASSPGSETNEKLFF
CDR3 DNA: TGTGCCAGCTCACCCGGCTCGGAGACTAATGAAAAACTGTTTTTT

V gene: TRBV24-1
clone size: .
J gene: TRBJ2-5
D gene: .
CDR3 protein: CATSDGARGAQETQYF
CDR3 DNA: TGTGCCACCAGTGATGGGGCGAGAGGGGCCCAAGAGACCCAGTACTTC

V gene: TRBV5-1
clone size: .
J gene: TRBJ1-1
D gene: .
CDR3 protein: CASSLKWGEVRNTEAFF
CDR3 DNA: TGCGCCAGCAGCTTAAAGTGGGGAGAGGTAAGGAACACTGAAGCTTTCTTT

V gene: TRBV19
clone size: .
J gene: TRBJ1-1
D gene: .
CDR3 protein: CASSKGSSVTEAFF
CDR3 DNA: TGTGCCAGTAGTAAAGGGTCCTCGGTCACTGAAGCTTTCTTT

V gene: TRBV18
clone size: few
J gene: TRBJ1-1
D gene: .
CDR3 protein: CASSPLTENTEAFF
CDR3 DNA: TGTGCCAGCTCACCACTCACAGAAAACACTGAAGCTTTCTTT

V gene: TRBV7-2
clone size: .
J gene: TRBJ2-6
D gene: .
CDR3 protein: CASSLGGLSGANVLTF
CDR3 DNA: TGTGCCAGCAGCTTAGGGGGGCTCTCTGGGGCCAACGTCCTGACTTTC

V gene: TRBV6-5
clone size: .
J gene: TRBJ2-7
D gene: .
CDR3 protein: CASSYNQGVYEQYF
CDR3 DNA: TGTGCCAGCAGTTATAATCAGGGCGTGTACGAGCAGTACTTC

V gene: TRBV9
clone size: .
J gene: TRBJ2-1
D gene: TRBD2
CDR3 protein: CASSVETSGRDNEQFF
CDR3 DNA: TGTGCCAGCAGCGTGGAGACTAGCGGGAGGGACAATGAGCAGTTCTTC

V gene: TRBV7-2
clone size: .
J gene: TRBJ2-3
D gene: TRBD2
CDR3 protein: CASTVKREVLTDTQYF
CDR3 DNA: TGTGCCAGCACTGTCAAGCGGGAGGTTCTCACAGATACGCAGTATTTT

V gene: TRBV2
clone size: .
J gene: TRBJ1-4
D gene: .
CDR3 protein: CASSEESSSNEKLFF
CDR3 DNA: TGTGCCAGCAGTGAAGAGTCGTCCTCTAATGAAAAACTGTTTTTT

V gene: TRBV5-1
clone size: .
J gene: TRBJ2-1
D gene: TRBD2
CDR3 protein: CASRQTGTSGSNEQFF
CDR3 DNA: TGCGCCAGCAGACAGACCGGGACTAGCGGTTCGAATGAGCAGTTCTTC

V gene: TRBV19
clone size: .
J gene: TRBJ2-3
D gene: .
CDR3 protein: CASSLEDSTDTQYF
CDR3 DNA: TGTGCCAGTAGTTTAGAGGACAGCACAGATACGCAGTATTTT

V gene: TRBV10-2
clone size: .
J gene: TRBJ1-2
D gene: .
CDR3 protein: CASSGDNGYTF
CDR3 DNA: TGCGCCAGCAGTGGAGACAACGGCTACACCTTC

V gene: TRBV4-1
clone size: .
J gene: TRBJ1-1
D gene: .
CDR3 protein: CASSQGVLGNTEAFF
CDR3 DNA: TGCGCCAGCAGCCAAGGCGTTTTAGGGAACACTGAAGCTTTCTTT

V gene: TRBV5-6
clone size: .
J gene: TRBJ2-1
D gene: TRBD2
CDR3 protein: CASSPFGTSGRRNYNEQFF
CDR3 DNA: TGTGCCAGCAGCCCCTTCGGGACTAGCGGGAGGAGGAACTACAATGAGCAGTTCTTC

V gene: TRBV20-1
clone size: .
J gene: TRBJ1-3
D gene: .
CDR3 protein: CSAPMHSGNTIYF
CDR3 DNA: TGCAGTGCCCCGATGCACAGTGGAAACACCATATATTTT

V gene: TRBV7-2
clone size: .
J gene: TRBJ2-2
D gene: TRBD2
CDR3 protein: CASRSGGAGELFF
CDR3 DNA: TGTGCCAGCAGATCCGGGGGGGCCGGGGAGCTGTTTTTT

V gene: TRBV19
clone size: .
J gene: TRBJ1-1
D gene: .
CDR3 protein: CASSSSANTEAFF
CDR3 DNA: TGTGCCAGTAGTAGTTCCGCGAACACTGAAGCTTTCTTT

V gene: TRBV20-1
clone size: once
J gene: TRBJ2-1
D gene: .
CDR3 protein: CSARPPYINEQFF
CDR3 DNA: TGCAGTGCTAGGCCCCCTTACATCAATGAGCAGTTCTTC

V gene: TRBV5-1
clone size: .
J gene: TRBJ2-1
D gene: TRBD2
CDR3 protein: CASSPPTSGALNEQFF
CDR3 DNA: TGCGCCAGCAGCCCTCCCACTAGCGGGGCCCTCAATGAGCAGTTCTTC

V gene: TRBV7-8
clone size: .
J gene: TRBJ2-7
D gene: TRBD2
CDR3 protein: CASSSYRLAGGYEQYF
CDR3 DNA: TGTGCCAGCAGCTCCTATCGACTAGCGGGAGGCTACGAGCAGTACTTC

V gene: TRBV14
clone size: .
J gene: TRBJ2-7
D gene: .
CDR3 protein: CASSQEAGMAYEQYF
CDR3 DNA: TGTGCCAGCAGCCAAGAAGCAGGGATGGCCTACGAGCAGTACTTC

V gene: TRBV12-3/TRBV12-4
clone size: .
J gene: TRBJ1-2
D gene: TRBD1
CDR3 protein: CASSRQGAYGYTF
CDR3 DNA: TGTGCCAGCAGCCGACAGGGGGCATACGGCTACACCTTC

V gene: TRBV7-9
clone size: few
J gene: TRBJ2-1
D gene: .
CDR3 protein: CASSLGGTSYNEQFF
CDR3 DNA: TGTGCCAGCAGCTTGGGGGGAACCTCCTACAATGAGCAGTTCTTC

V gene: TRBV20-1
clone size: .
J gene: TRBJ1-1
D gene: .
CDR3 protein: CSARDTGEWVAFF
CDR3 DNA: TGCAGTGCCAGGGACACCGGGGAGTGGGTAGCTTTCTTT

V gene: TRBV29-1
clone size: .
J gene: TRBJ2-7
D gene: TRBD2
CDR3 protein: CSVIPSGGVYEQYF
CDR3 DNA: TGCAGCGTTATCCCTAGCGGTGGCGTTTACGAGCAGTACTTC

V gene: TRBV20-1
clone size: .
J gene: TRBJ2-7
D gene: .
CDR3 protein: CSATQGLDEQYF
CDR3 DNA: TGCAGTGCTACACAGGGTCTGGACGAGCAGTACTTC

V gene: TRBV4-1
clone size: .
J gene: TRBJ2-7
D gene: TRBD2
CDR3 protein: CASSQMSGSWYEQYF
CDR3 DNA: TGCGCCAGCAGCCAAATGAGCGGGAGTTGGTATGAGCAGTACTTC

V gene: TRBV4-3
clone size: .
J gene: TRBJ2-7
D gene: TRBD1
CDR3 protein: CASSQAQFDRAGEQYF
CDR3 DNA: TGCGCCAGCAGCCAAGCCCAATTTGACAGGGCTGGGGAGCAGTACTTC

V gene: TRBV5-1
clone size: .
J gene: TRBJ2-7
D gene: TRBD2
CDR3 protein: CASTPGLAGGFSYEQYF
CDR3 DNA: TGCGCCAGTACCCCGGGACTAGCGGGAGGTTTCTCCTACGAGCAGTACTTC

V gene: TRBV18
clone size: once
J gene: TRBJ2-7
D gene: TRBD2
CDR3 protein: CASSQGLAPSYEQYF
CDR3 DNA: TGTGCCAGCTCACAAGGACTAGCGCCTTCCTACGAGCAGTACTTC

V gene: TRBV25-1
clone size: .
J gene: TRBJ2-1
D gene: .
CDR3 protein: CASSEGQLSYNEQFF
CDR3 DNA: TGTGCCAGCAGTGAAGGACAGCTCTCCTACAATGAGCAGTTCTTC

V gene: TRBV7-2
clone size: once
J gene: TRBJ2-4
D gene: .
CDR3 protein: CASSYTAGSFIQYF
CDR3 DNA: TGTGCCAGCAGCTATACAGCCGGGAGTTTCATTCAGTACTTC

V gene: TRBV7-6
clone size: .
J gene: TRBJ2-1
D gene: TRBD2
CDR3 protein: CASSLVLAGNEQFF
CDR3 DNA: TGTGCCAGCAGCTTAGTCCTAGCGGGGAATGAGCAGTTCTTC

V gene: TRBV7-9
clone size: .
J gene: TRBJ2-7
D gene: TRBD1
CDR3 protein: CASSAGTGSYEQYF
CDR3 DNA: TGTGCCAGCAGCGCCGGGACAGGTTCCTACGAGCAGTACTTC

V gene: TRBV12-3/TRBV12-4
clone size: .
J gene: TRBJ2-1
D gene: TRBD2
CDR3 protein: CASSSGTTSGEQFF
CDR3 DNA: TGTGCCAGCAGTTCCGGGACTACCTCCGGTGAGCAGTTCTTC

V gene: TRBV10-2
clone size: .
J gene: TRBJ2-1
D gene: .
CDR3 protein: CASRFGGSSYNEQFF
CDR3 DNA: TGCGCCAGCCGATTTGGGGGGAGCTCCTACAATGAGCAGTTCTTC

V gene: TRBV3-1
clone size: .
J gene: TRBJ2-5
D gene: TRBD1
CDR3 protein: CASSQRRDRRQETQYF
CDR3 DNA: TGTGCCAGCAGCCAGCGGCGGGACAGGAGGCAAGAGACCCAGTACTTC

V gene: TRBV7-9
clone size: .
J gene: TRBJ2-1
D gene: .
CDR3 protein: CASRPRGDPYNEQFF
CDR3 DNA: TGTGCCAGCAGACCCCGCGGCGATCCCTACAATGAGCAGTTCTTC

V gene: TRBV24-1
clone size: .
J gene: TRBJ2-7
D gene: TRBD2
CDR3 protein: CATSGSPSGSSYEQYF
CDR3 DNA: TGTGCCACCAGCGGGAGCCCTAGCGGGAGCTCCTACGAGCAGTACTTC

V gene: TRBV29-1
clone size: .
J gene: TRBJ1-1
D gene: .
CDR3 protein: CSFGTGYTEAFF
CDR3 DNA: TGCAGCTTTGGGACGGGGTACACTGAAGCTTTCTTT